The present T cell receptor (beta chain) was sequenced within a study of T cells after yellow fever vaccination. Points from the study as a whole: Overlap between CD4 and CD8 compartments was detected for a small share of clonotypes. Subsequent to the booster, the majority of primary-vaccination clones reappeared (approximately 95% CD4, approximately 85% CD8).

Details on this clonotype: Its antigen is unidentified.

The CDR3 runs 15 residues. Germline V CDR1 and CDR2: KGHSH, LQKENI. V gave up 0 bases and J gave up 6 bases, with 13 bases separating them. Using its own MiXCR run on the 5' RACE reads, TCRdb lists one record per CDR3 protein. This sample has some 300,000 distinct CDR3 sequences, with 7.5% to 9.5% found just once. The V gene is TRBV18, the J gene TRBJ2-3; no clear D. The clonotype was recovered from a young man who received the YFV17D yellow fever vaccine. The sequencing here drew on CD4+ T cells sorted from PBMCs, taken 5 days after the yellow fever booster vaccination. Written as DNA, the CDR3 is TGTGCCAGCTCACCACCGTCCCTAAGTTTGGATACGCAGTATTTT. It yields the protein CASSPPSLSLDTQYF.